The T cell receptor beta chain under discussion was sequenced for a study of coeliac disease. Study conclusions and caveats: Cross-contamination between intraepithelial and lamina propria cells was possible. In active celiac disease, intraepithelial and lamina propria TRB and TRG repertoires were less clonal than controls.

V lost 3 bases to trimming and J lost 10 bases; unmatched junction nucleotides: 1. There are 12 residues in the CDR3. Germline CDR1 reads MDHEN; CDR2 reads SYDVKM. Profiled with immunoSEQ multiplex PCR; TCRdb holds only in-frame clones, not every one. Of about 4,000 clones listed, 66% are singletons. Points on this clone: Antigen: not known.

This TCR derives from a woman under 30 with active celiac disease. The sequencing sample was made of intraepithelial lymphocytes from the gut. The J gene is TRBJ2-1, the V gene TRBV28; 9 bases are shared with TRBD2. The CDR3 DNA sequence: TGTGCCAGCAGTTTTACTAGCGGGGAGCAGTTCTTC. As protein: CASSFTSGEQFF.